This is a list of T cell receptor beta chains from one sample in a study of T cells in Graves' hyperthyroidism and ophthalmopathy. One entry per CDR3 protein, called by TCRdb with MiXCR from the multiplex PCR reads. Of under 350,000 distinct CDR3 sequences in the sample, approximately 15% were seen once. Sequenced input: blood. These receptors were taken from an older woman with Graves' ophthalmopathy. Both conserved end residues are part of each CDR3. A D gene is named only where the DNA matches it firmly. Expanded clones get a size class; other rows say once, few or many, or leave the size out.

V	size	J	D	DNA	CDR3
TRBV7-2	many	TRBJ1-2	TRBD1	TGTGCCAGCAGCTTAGTACAGGGGTATGGCTACACCTTC	CASSLVQGYGYTF
TRBV9	-	TRBJ2-2	-	TGTGCCAGCAGCGTAACCCTCGGGGAGAAGGGGACCGGGGAGCTGTTTTTT	CASSVTLGEKGTGELFF
TRBV5-1	-	TRBJ2-5	-	TGCGCCAGCAGCTTGGCCTCTTTCCAAGAGACCCAGTACTTC	CASSLASFQETQYF
TRBV7-9	many	TRBJ2-1	-	TGTGCCAGCAGCTTACGGTCGGGGCAGATGCCCTCCAATGAGCAGTTCTTC	CASSLRSGQMPSNEQFF
TRBV24-1	many	TRBJ2-7	-	TGTGCCACCTCCCGAGGGGAATTCGAGCAGTACTTC	CATSRGEFEQYF
TRBV7-8	many	TRBJ1-2	-	TGTGCCAGCAGCCAGATCAGGGGCGGCTACACCTTC	CASSQIRGGYTF
TRBV7-9	many	TRBJ2-7	-	TGTGCCAGCAGCTCGCTAGCGCGCCCTCTCGAGCAGTACTTC	CASSSLARPLEQYF
TRBV5-6	-	TRBJ2-3	-	TGTGCCAGCAGCTTGGGTAGCCCCATGCAGTATTTT	CASSLGSPMQYF
TRBV3-1	many	TRBJ1-1	-	TGTGCCAGCAGCCAAATGCTGGGGGCGCAGGAGTCTTTCTTT	CASSQMLGAQESFF
TRBV2	many	TRBJ2-7	TRBD1	TGTGCCAGCAGTGATAGGGGGCTACCTTCCGAGCAGTACTTC	CASSDRGLPSEQYF
TRBV18	many	TRBJ2-7	-	TGTGCCAGCTCACCACGCGCTGAAAAGGACGAGCAGTACTTC	CASSPRAEKDEQYF
TRBV28	-	TRBJ1-2	TRBD1	TGTGCCAGTCAGACGGACAGGGTTAAAGGCTACACCTTC	CASQTDRVKGYTF
TRBV28	many	TRBJ2-7	-	TGTGCCAGCAGTTTAAACCAAAGGACGGCCTTCTCCTACGAGCAGTACTTC	CASSLNQRTAFSYEQYF
TRBV5-1	many	TRBJ2-1	-	TGCGCCAGCAGCTTGATTTGGGACAATGAGCAGTTCTTC	CASSLIWDNEQFF
TRBV6-1	many	TRBJ1-5	TRBD1	TGTGCCAGCACCAGACAGAGGACAGGATCTAGCAATCAGCCCCAGCATTTT	CASTRQRTGSSNQPQHF
TRBV6-1	-	TRBJ1-1	-	TGTGCCAGCAGTAGGTTAGGCACTGAAGCTTTCTTT	CASSRLGTEAFF
TRBV7-2	few	TRBJ2-1	TRBD2	TGTGCCAGCTCACCACTTTTTAGCGGGAGCCCCACTCTTCACAATGAGCAGTTCTTC	CASSPLFSGSPTLHNEQFF
TRBV5-5	many	TRBJ2-1	-	TGTGCCAGCAGCGTGAGATCTACACGGGGATCCAATGAGCAGTTCTTC	CASSVRSTRGSNEQFF
TRBV6-2/TRBV6-3	many	TRBJ1-5	-	TGTGCCAGCAGTTACGGCGGGGCGCGGGGCAATCAGCCCCAGCATTTT	CASSYGGARGNQPQHF
TRBV7-9	many	TRBJ2-3	TRBD2	TGTGCCAGCAGCTTAGATGTTCTAGCGGACCGCACAGATACGCAGTATTTT	CASSLDVLADRTDTQYF
TRBV5-1	-	TRBJ2-3	TRBD2	TGCGCCAGCAGCTTTGTGGCTAGCGGGAGCCCTGGAGTTACGCAGTATTTT	CASSFVASGSPGVTQYF
TRBV29-1	many	TRBJ1-1	-	TGCAGCGTTGCCCGAGTGGGAGCTTTCTTT	CSVARVGAFF
TRBV20-1	-	TRBJ1-2	TRBD1	TGCAGTGCTCAAGACAGGGTAAAAAACTATGGCTACACCTTC	CSAQDRVKNYGYTF
TRBV6-6	many	TRBJ2-7	TRBD2	TGTGCCAGCAGTTACTCCGGGGGGTCGGGCGAGCAGTACTTC	CASSYSGGSGEQYF
TRBV3-1	many	TRBJ1-1	-	TGTGCCAGCAGCTTAAAGACGGGTGAAGCTTTCTTT	CASSLKTGEAFF
TRBV20-1	few	TRBJ1-3	-	TGCAGTGCTAGAGGCCTGGGGGCGGATGGAAACACCATATATTTT	CSARGLGADGNTIYF
TRBV20-1	few	TRBJ1-1	-	TGCAGTGCTAGAATCGGGGGACCAGGCACTGAAGCTTTCTTT	CSARIGGPGTEAFF
TRBV5-6	-	TRBJ2-3	-	TGTGCCAGCAGCGCCGGGACCGGCACAGATACGCAGTATTTT	CASSAGTGTDTQYF
TRBV28	many	TRBJ2-7	TRBD1	TGTGCCAGCAGTTTCGGGACAGGGACCCTCCTACGAGAGCAGTACTTC	CASSFGTGTLLREQYF
TRBV5-1	-	TRBJ1-2	-	TGCGCCAGCAGCTTTACAGGGTTCAGCCATGGCTACACCTTC	CASSFTGFSHGYTF
TRBV4-1	few	TRBJ1-1	-	TGCGCCAGCAGCCAACACAACGGGCTAGCAGGCACTGAAGCTTTCTTT	CASSQHNGLAGTEAFF
TRBV20-1	many	TRBJ2-1	TRBD2	TGCAGTGCTGGGGGACTAGCGGGCGACAATGAGCAGTTCTTC	CSAGGLAGDNEQFF
TRBV5-1	few	TRBJ2-1	TRBD2	TGCGCCAGCAGCAAGGGGACTAGCGGTCTGTTCTCCTACAATGAGCAGTTCTTC	CASSKGTSGLFSYNEQFF
TRBV10-3	-	TRBJ1-6	-	TGTGCCATCAGTGGGATAGGACATTTGAATTCACCCCTCCACTTT	CAISGIGHLNSPLHF
TRBV7-9	many	TRBJ1-1	-	TGTGCCAGCAGCACTCCCCCCCCGACGTATGTTTTCACTGAAGCTTTCTTT	CASSTPPPTYVFTEAFF
TRBV3-1	many	TRBJ1-6	-	TGTGCCAGCAGCCAACGGGCCTTCGGTAATTCACCCCTCCACTTT	CASSQRAFGNSPLHF
TRBV4-1	-	TRBJ1-3	-	TGTGCCAGCAGCCAAGCAGGGCCTGGAAACACCATATATTTT	CASSQAGPGNTIYF
TRBV19	-	TRBJ2-7	-	TGTGCCAGTAGTAATAAATACGAGCAGTACTTC	CASSNKYEQYF
TRBV10-2	-	TRBJ1-5	-	TGCGCCAGCAGTATTCAGATAAATCAGCCCCAGCATTTT	CASSIQINQPQHF
TRBV29-1	-	TRBJ1-1	TRBD1	TGCAGCGTTGCGGGACAGGGTTCATCTGAAGCTTTCTTT	CSVAGQGSSEAFF
TRBV7-3	many	TRBJ1-2	TRBD1	TGTGCCAGCAGCGCCGGGACAGGGCCTAACTATGGCTACACCTTC	CASSAGTGPNYGYTF
TRBV6-1	many	TRBJ1-5	-	TGTGCCAGCAGTGAATTTTTGGTTGCCGGGGATCAGCCCCAGCATTTT	CASSEFLVAGDQPQHF
TRBV14	-	TRBJ1-2	-	TGTGCCAGCAGCCAAGAGTCCTGGGAGAACTATGGCTACACCTTC	CASSQESWENYGYTF
TRBV4-3	few	TRBJ2-2	-	TGCGCCAGCAGCCAAGATGTCGGTCAGGCGCCCACCGGGGAGCTGTTTTTT	CASSQDVGQAPTGELFF
TRBV6-1	few	TRBJ1-6	-	TGTGCCAGCAGCCCCGGGACGGAGGATAATTCACCCCTCCACTTT	CASSPGTEDNSPLHF
TRBV6-5	-	TRBJ1-1	-	TGTGCCAGCAGTCCAGTAAGAAACGAAGCTTTCTTT	CASSPVRNEAFF
TRBV6-5	-	TRBJ1-6	-	TGTGCCAGCAGTTACCCCAGGGAGGGTCCCTCCTATAATTCACCCCTCCACTTT	CASSYPREGPSYNSPLHF
TRBV7-2	many	TRBJ2-7	-	TGTGCCAGCAGCTTATGGACAACAATGTTGAGGGAGCAGTACTTC	CASSLWTTMLREQYF
TRBV7-2	many	TRBJ2-7	-	TGTGCCAGCAGCTTGGACGGAATCTACGAGCAGTACTTC	CASSLDGIYEQYF
TRBV20-1	many	TRBJ2-7	-	TGCAGTGCTAGAGATCGCAGGGGTTTCGACGAGCAGTACTTC	CSARDRRGFDEQYF
TRBV20-1	many	TRBJ1-2	TRBD1	TGCAGTGCACGTCCCGGGACAGGGGATCGAAACTATGGCTACACCTTC	CSARPGTGDRNYGYTF
TRBV30	many	TRBJ1-5	-	TGTGCCTGGTCCGGGACGGGCAATCAGCCCCAGCATTTT	CAWSGTGNQPQHF
TRBV10-3	many	TRBJ1-4	-	TGTGCCACCTCGACAGGCTTAAGAGAAAAACTGTTTTTT	CATSTGLREKLFF